This TCR beta chain derives from a study of CD8 T cells in ankylosing spondylitis. Study-wide results and limits: Reports say disease-linked clones showed up significantly more in matched ankylosing spondylitis synovial fluid. Both synovial fluid and blood in reactive arthritis had previously been reported to carry some motif variants. Characteristic, it appeared, of ankylosing spondylitis blood was a TCR beta motif of fewer than 10 highly homologous variants. Disease-linked clones proved CD8+ and comparatively uncommon in peripheral blood.

Scientists made TCR beta libraries using quantitative 5'-RACE with molecular barcodes. TCRdb used MiXCR to reprocess the 5' RACE reads, holding one entry per CDR3 protein. The sample records fewer than 550,000 distinct CDR3 sequences, roughly 5% being singletons. This clonotype was seen at least ten times. Its antigen is as yet unknown. Sequenced sample: blood, either unsorted or a sorted T cell fraction (not recorded which). The receptor was derived from a male donor with ankylosing spondylitis.

The CDR3 coding sequence is TGCAGTGCTAGAGAATACAAGAATGAGCAGTTCTTC. It translates to CSAREYKNEQFF. V usage is TRBV20-1 and J usage is TRBJ2-1; no clear D gene. V lost 0 bases and J 7 bases, leaving 7 bases between the germline ends. The V gene's germline CDR1 is DFQATT and CDR2 SNEGSKA (reference sequence). The CDR3 contains 12 residues.